A selection of T cell receptor beta chains follows, all from one sample in a study of T-cell reconstitution after alpha-beta-depleted transplantation in children. TCRdb fed the PCR reads into MiXCR, producing one record per CDR3 protein. This repertoire shows fewer than 550,000 distinct CDR3 sequences, over 9.5% found once; its top ten account for 12% to 15%. This specimen was PBMCs, mostly from graft donor cells, taken 180 days after TCRalphabeta/CD19-depleted stem cell transplant. The receptors stem from a female patient aged 2-9 years who had a stem cell transplant for aplastic anemia, so the T cells may come from the graft donor. CDR3s include the opening cysteine and the closing phenylalanine or tryptophan. D genes are given only for firm matches. Clone size is not always given. Where it is, it says once, few, many or a class for expanded clones.

j_call v_call d_call clone_size cdr3_aa cdr3_nt
TRBJ2-2 TRBV5-1 TRBD2 many CASRGLAGLNTGELFF TGCGCCAGCAGGGGACTAGCGGGCCTCAACACCGGGGAGCTGTTTTTT
TRBJ2-1 TRBV20-1 TRBD2 - CRLDPTKREFDNEQFF TGCAGGCTAGACCCGACTAAGCGGGAGTTCGACAATGAGCAGTTCTTC
TRBJ1-2 TRBV7-9 - - CASSLDPLGREDGYTF TGTGCCAGCAGCTTAGACCCCTTAGGCAGAGAGGATGGCTACACCTTC
TRBJ1-2 TRBV27 - - CATMGHSSMRSVF TGTGCCACCATGGGACATTCCTCTATGAGATCGGTCTTC
TRBJ1-1 TRBV12-3/TRBV12-4 - few CASSLSRATEAFF TGTGCCAGCAGTTTATCCAGGGCCACTGAAGCTTTCTTT
TRBJ2-1 TRBV7-6 TRBD2 few CASSFGAPGTSANNEQFF TGTGCCAGCAGCTTCGGTGCTCCCGGGACTAGCGCGAACAATGAGCAGTTCTTC
TRBJ2-5 TRBV7-9 TRBD2 - CASSSRDYNDLETQYF TGTGCCAGCAGCTCCCGGGACTATAATGACCTGGAGACCCAGTACTTC
TRBJ2-1 TRBV12-3/TRBV12-4 TRBD2 - CASSPGPGLAEPYNEQFF TGTGCCAGCAGTCCAGGACCGGGACTAGCGGAGCCCTACAATGAGCAGTTCTTC
TRBJ2-7 TRBV12-3/TRBV12-4 TRBD2 - CASSLSGGAGEQYF TGTGCCAGCAGTTTAAGCGGGGGGGCTGGCGAGCAGTACTTC
TRBJ2-1 TRBV5-1 TRBD2 - CASSLGASGFYNEQFF TGCGCCAGCAGCTTGGGTGCTAGCGGGTTCTACAATGAGCAGTTCTTC
TRBJ2-7 TRBV7-2 TRBD2 - CASRSGTSGGYEQYF TGTGCCAGCAGGTCCGGGACTAGCGGGGGCTACGAGCAGTACTTC
TRBJ2-5 TRBV7-2 TRBD1 - CASSFMAVGGDRGLRETQYF TGTGCCAGCAGCTTTATGGCCGTAGGAGGCGACAGGGGGCTTAGGGAGACCCAGTACTTC
TRBJ1-2 TRBV9 TRBD1 - CASSAPGGLANYGYTF TGTGCCAGCAGCGCCCCAGGGGGGCTCGCTAACTATGGCTACACCTTC
TRBJ1-5 TRBV12-3/TRBV12-4 TRBD1 few CASSFPYHRDRGKPQHF TGTGCCAGCAGTTTCCCCTATCACCGGGACAGGGGAAAGCCCCAGCATTTT
TRBJ2-7 TRBV28 - few CASSPHEQYF TGTGCCAGCAGCCCCCACGAGCAGTACTTC
TRBJ1-1 TRBV7-8 TRBD1 - CASSSQGSITEAFF TGTGCCAGCAGCTCACAGGGGAGCATCACTGAAGCTTTCTTT
TRBJ1-1 TRBV10-3 TRBD1 - CAISLSGQFDPSEAFF TGTGCCATCAGTCTCTCGGGACAGTTTGATCCGTCTGAAGCTTTCTTT
TRBJ2-1 TRBV20-1 - - CSATPRRSYNEQFF TGCAGTGCTACCCCTAGGCGCAGCTACAATGAGCAGTTCTTC
TRBJ2-7 TRBV28 TRBD2 few CASTIQRLAGRAHEQYF TGTGCCAGCACCATCCAGCGGCTAGCGGGTAGGGCCCACGAGCAGTACTTC
TRBJ2-5 TRBV12-3/TRBV12-4 - few CASSLERLAKYF TGTGCCAGCAGTTTAGAACGACTGGCTAAGTACTTC
TRBJ2-2 TRBV5-5 - many CASRGGALRGELFF TGTGCCAGCAGAGGGGGGGCGCTTCGAGGGGAGCTGTTTTTT
TRBJ1-1 TRBV12-3/TRBV12-4 - few CASSFGGRRAFF TGTGCCAGCAGTTTTGGGGGACGGCGGGCTTTCTTT
TRBJ2-1 TRBV4-3 TRBD2 - CASSRKMVGTSGHNEQFF TGCGCCAGCAGCCGAAAGATGGTAGGGACTAGCGGCCACAATGAGCAGTTCTTC
TRBJ2-5 TRBV12-3/TRBV12-4 TRBD1 - CASSGLTGVETQYF TGTGCCAGCAGTGGCCTTACAGGGGTGGAGACCCAGTACTTC
TRBJ1-1 TRBV5-5 - - CASSPRLGEGDTEAFF TGTGCCAGCAGCCCGCGACTAGGGGAAGGGGACACTGAAGCTTTCTTT
TRBJ2-7 TRBV5-6 - few CASSLVPGDEQYF TGTGCCAGCAGCTTGGTTCCGGGGGACGAGCAGTACTTC
TRBJ2-7 TRBV7-9 - few CASSADARRLSYEQYF TGTGCCAGCAGCGCAGACGCCCGGCGACTGTCCTACGAGCAGTACTTC
TRBJ2-3 TRBV20-1 TRBD2 once CSARPTSGLTDTQYF TGCAGTGCTAGACCTACTAGCGGCCTAACAGATACGCAGTATTTT
TRBJ1-1 TRBV29-1 - few CSVGSRTEAFF TGCAGCGTTGGTTCGAGAACTGAAGCTTTCTTT
TRBJ1-1 TRBV18 - few CASSRQEGVEAFF TGTGCCAGCTCACGACAGGAGGGCGTTGAAGCTTTCTTT
TRBJ1-1 TRBV4-3 - many CASVAENTEAFF TGCGCCAGCGTAGCTGAGAACACTGAAGCTTTCTTT
TRBJ2-1 TRBV29-1 - many CSVAMSYNEQFF TGCAGCGTTGCAATGTCCTACAATGAGCAGTTCTTC
TRBJ1-4 TRBV5-1 - - CASTREGIATNEKLFF TGCGCCAGCACCCGGGAGGGGATTGCAACTAATGAAAAACTGTTTTTT
TRBJ1-5 TRBV7-2 - few CASSFAAQGNQPQHF TGTGCCAGCAGCTTTGCAGCCCAAGGAAATCAGCCCCAGCATTTT
TRBJ2-3 TRBV29-1 - many CSVEAGSSRGDTQYF TGCAGCGTTGAGGCCGGGAGCTCGAGGGGGGATACGCAGTATTTT
TRBJ2-4 TRBV5-6 TRBD1 - CASSSGQGSRGAF TGTGCCAGCAGCTCCGGACAGGGCTCGAGAGGGGCCTTC
TRBJ1-3 TRBV27 - - CASSLRDEVVRQGLHLSGNTIYF TGTGCCAGCAGTTTACGGGATGAGGTCGTTCGGCAGGGACTACACCTCTCTGGAAACACCATATATTTT
TRBJ2-7 TRBV14 - few CASRGNGVYEQYF TGTGCCAGCAGAGGGAATGGAGTTTACGAGCAGTACTTC
TRBJ2-5 TRBV18 - - CASSLGVLETQYF TGTGCCAGCTCACTCGGAGTGTTGGAGACCCAGTACTTC
TRBJ1-5 TRBV19 - - CASSITGTSNQPQHF TGTGCCAGTAGTATTACCGGAACTAGCAATCAGCCCCAGCATTTT
TRBJ2-7 TRBV20-1 - - CSARDSHSYEQYF TGCAGTGCTAGAGATTCTCACTCCTACGAGCAGTACTTC
TRBJ1-4 TRBV27 - few CASSPYTGGEKLFF TGTGCCAGCAGCCCATATACGGGGGGTGAAAAACTGTTTTTT
TRBJ2-7 TRBV3-1 - few CASSQYGLYEQYF TGTGCCAGCAGCCAATATGGACTTTACGAGCAGTACTTC
TRBJ2-5 TRBV10-3 TRBD2 few CAISDGTSGAQETQYF TGTGCCATCAGCGACGGGACTAGCGGGGCCCAAGAGACCCAGTACTTC